One and the same sample provided the 20 T cell receptor beta chains below, sequenced in a study of blood T cell repertoires in COVID-19. The repertoire was sequenced with immunoSEQ multiplex PCR; TCRdb's copy has only in-frame clones and lacks some. The data hold 150,000 to 200,000 clones, with around 73% observed a single time. The sequencing sample was made of PBMCs or T cells enriched from blood (not recorded which). These receptors all come from a woman aged 45-60 years who had recovered from COVID-19.

This clone showed up just once. V gene TRBV11-2 combines with J gene TRBJ2-2; tentative D call: TRBD2 (5 bases). Germline CDR1 is SGHAT and CDR2 is FQNNGV. With 2 bases removed from V and 0 bases from J, the gap between germline ends came to 7 bases. This CDR3 region has 15 residues. The CDR3 here is CASSLILANTGELFF. The CDR3 coding sequence is TGTGCCAGCAGCTTAATACTAGCGAACACCGGGGAGCTGTTTTTT.

The V gene is TRBV27, the J gene TRBJ2-5; D unresolved. V lost 2 bases and J 5 bases, leaving 18 bases between the germline ends. CDR1 and CDR2 (germline): MNHEY, SMNVEV (reference sequence). There are 16 residues in the CDR3. CDR3 amino acids: CASSLSRDPDGETQYF. The CDR3 coding sequence is TGTGCCAGCAGTTTAAGCAGAGATCCCGACGGGGAGACCCAGTACTTC.

This clone has more than one count but fewer than ten. The rearrangement uses TRBV19 and TRBJ1-1, with a weak D call TRBD1 (5 bases). V lost 4 bases to trimming and J lost 1 base, with 13 bases between them. The CDR3 length is 15 residues. CDR1 and CDR2 (germline): LNHDA, SQIVND (reference sequence). The CDR3 sequence is CASSTSGEANTEAFF. The CDR3 DNA reads as TGTGCCAGTAGTACCTCGGGGGAGGCGAACACTGAAGCTTTCTTT. The full variable domain, rest sourced from reference TRBV19 and TRBJ1-1, is DGGITQSPKYLFRKEGQNVTLSCEQNLNHDAMYWYRQDPGQGLRLIYYSQIVNDFQKGDIAEGYSVSREKKESFPLTVTSAQKNPTAFYLCASSTSGEANTEAFFGQGTRLTVV.

The CDR3 nucleotides read TGTGCCAGCTCAGGGACAGTTTACAATGAGCAGTTCTTC. It encodes CASSGTVYNEQFF. The V gene is TRBV18, the J gene TRBJ2-1, with 7 bases aligning to TRBD1. The CDR3 length is 13 residues. Germline V gene sequence: CDR1 KGHSH, CDR2 LQKENI. J was trimmed by 4 bases and V by 5 bases; bases with no gene match: 2. Together with reference TRBV18 and TRBJ2-1, the CDR3 gives the full variable domain: NAGVMQNPRHLVRRRGQEARLRCSPMKGHSHVYWYRQLPEEGLKFMVYLQKENIIDESGMPKERFSAEFPKEGPSILRIQQVVRGDSAAYFCASSGTVYNEQFFGPGTRLTVL.

The V call is TRBV5-1, the J call TRBJ1-4, with 10 nucleotides matching TRBD1. V shed 6 bases, J shed 6 bases, and the junction held 8 bases outside the gene matches. The length of the CDR3 is 15 residues. The germline gives CDR1 SGHRS, CDR2 YFSETQ. The CDR3 nucleotides are TGCGCCAGCACCGGGGGGACAGGGGATCATGAAAAACTGTTTTTT. Translated: CASTGGTGDHEKLFF.

The rearrangement uses TRBV24-1 and TRBJ2-7; 7 bases fit TRBD1. The V and J ends lost 1 base and 0 bases, in that order; junction bases with no gene match: 8. CDR1 is KGHDR, CDR2 SFDVKD, per germline. The CDR3 has 17 amino acids. The CDR3 nucleotides are TGTGCCACCAGTGATTTATGCGGCCGGGACAGCTCCTACGAGCAGTACTTC. Protein product: CATSDLCGRDSSYEQYF.

The rearrangement uses TRBV9 and TRBJ2-2, with D perhaps matching TRBD1 (6 bases). Between the trimmed V and J ends, which lost 5 bases and 2 bases, there was a span of 10 bases. Germline V gives CDR1 SGDLS, CDR2 YYNGEE. This CDR3 has 14 residues. CDR3 loop: CASRDRTNTGELFF. In DNA form, the CDR3 reads TGTGCCAGCAGAGACAGGACTAACACCGGGGAGCTGTTTTTT. The whole variable domain, filled in from reference TRBV9 and TRBJ2-2, reads DSGVTQTPKHLITATGQRVTLRCSPRSGDLSVYWYQQSLDQGLQFLIQYYNGEERAKGNILERFSAQQFPDLHSELNLSSLELGDSALYFCASRDRTNTGELFFGEGSRLTVL.

The chain combines TRBV7-9 with TRBJ2-7; no reliable D call. The CDR3 loop spans 13 amino acids. Per germline, CDR1 SEHNR and CDR2 FQNEAQ (reference sequence). The V and J ends lost 5 bases and 3 bases respectively, with 11 bases between them. The CDR3 is CASSPHSLYEQYF. As DNA, the CDR3 is TGTGCCAGCAGCCCGCACTCGCTCTACGAGCAGTACTTC. Full variable domain (outside the CDR3, taken from reference TRBV7-9 and TRBJ2-7): DTGVSQNPRHKITKRGQNVTFRCDPISEHNRLYWYRQTLGQGPEFLTYFQNEAQLEKSRLLSDRFSAERPKGSFSTLEIQRTEQGDSAMYLCASSPHSLYEQYFGPGTRLTVT.

Here the CDR3 DNA reads TGTGCCAGCAGCCAAAGGACAGGGAAAGCCAAAAACATTCAGTACTTC. Translating gives CASSQRTGKAKNIQYF. V is TRBV14 and J is TRBJ2-4; 8 nucleotides line up with TRBD1. Trimming at V came to 2 bases and at J to 0 bases, leaving 3 bases not matched to a gene. The CDR3 runs to 16 residues. Germline V gene data show CDR1 as SGHDN and CDR2 as FVKESK. The full variable domain, rest sourced from reference TRBV14 and TRBJ2-4, is EAGVTQFPSHSVIEKGQTVTLRCDPISGHDNLYWYRRVMGKEIKFLLHFVKESKQDESGMPNNRFLAERTGGTYSTLKVQPAELEDSGVYFCASSQRTGKAKNIQYFGAGTRLSVL.

The rearrangement joins TRBV18 to TRBJ1-3; TRBD1 matches 7 bases. Germline V lookup: CDR1 KGHSH, CDR2 LQKENI. V lost 3 bases and J lost 1; bases outside the gene matches: 9. The CDR3 has 17 residues. CDR3 nucleotide sequence: TGTGCCAGCTCACCCCTAGGACTACAGGGGTCTGGAAACACCATATATTTT. Protein product: CASSPLGLQGSGNTIYF.

This rearrangement joins TRBV3-1 (or the pseudogene TRBV3-2) to TRBJ1-3, with a possible D match to TRBD1 (5 bases). CDR1 and CDR2 (germline): LGHDT, YNNKEL (reference sequence). CDR3 length equals 14 residues. Between the trimmed V and J ends, which lost 7 bases and 2 bases, there was a span of 12 bases. The CDR3 reads CASNNGRAGNTIYF. The CDR3, as DNA: TGTGCCAGCAATAATGGCAGGGCTGGAAACACCATATATTTT.

The rearrangement uses TRBV7-2 and TRBJ2-5; 8 positions match TRBD2. J was trimmed by 1 base and V by 6 bases; bases with no gene match: 1. The CDR3 extends over 13 amino acids. In germline, CDR1 is SGHTA, CDR2 FQGNSA. This chain's CDR3 is CASRREAQETQYF. In DNA, the CDR3 is TGTGCCAGCAGGCGGGAGGCCCAAGAGACCCAGTACTTC.

The chain joins TRBV27 to TRBJ2-7; possible D gene TRBD1, 6 bases. The CDR3 spans 14 residues. In germline, CDR1 is MNHEY, CDR2 SMNVEV (reference sequence). V lost 6 bases and J 9 bases, leaving 21 bases between the germline ends. CDR3 DNA sequence: TGTGCCAGCAGCAAGGCGGACAGATACCGTCGGCAGTACTTC. Its protein is CASSKADRYRRQYF.

The CDR3 reads CASSSSGGEETQYF. As DNA, the CDR3 is TGTGCCAGCAGCTCGAGCGGGGGGGAGGAGACCCAGTACTTC. The V call is TRBV7-7, the J call TRBJ2-5, with TRBD2 matching 10 bases. CDR3 length: 14 amino acids. The germline V gene has CDR1 SSHAT and CDR2 FNYEAQ (reference sequence). Unmatched junction bases numbered 4, after V lost 4 bases and J lost 5 bases.

The chain uses TRBV18 and TRBJ1-2; perhaps TRBD1 as D (6 bases). Trimming cost V 5 bases and J 5 bases, with 18 bases left between them. This CDR3 region has 15 residues. CDR1 and CDR2 from the germline V gene are KGHSH and LQKENI. CDR3 DNA sequence: TGTGCCAGCTCATCGACGGCCTGGGGGCCATATGGCTACACCTTC. Translation: CASSSTAWGPYGYTF.

This chain uses TRBV18 with TRBJ2-1; 8 bases fit TRBD2. The length of the CDR3 is 15 residues. V gave up 2 bases and J gave up 7 bases; unmatched junction bases: 7. Germline values: CDR1 KGHSH, CDR2 LQKENI. This chain's CDR3 is CASSPNQIAGNEQFF. The CDR3 DNA is TGTGCCAGCTCACCAAACCAGATAGCGGGAAATGAGCAGTTCTTC.

Details on this clone: A junction end diverges from the germline sequence, so it may reflect a read error. Here the CDR3 DNA reads TGCGCCAGCAGCAAAGATCAATGGCTAGCGGGAGGGGATACGCAGTATTTT. It codes for CASSKDQWLAGGDTQYF. The chain couples TRBV4-3 to TRBJ2-3, with 12 positions matching TRBD2. This CDR3 is 17 amino acids long. Germline V gene lookup returns CDR1 LGHNA and CDR2 YSLEER.

This clone was seen more than once but under ten times. The rearrangement joins TRBV6-5 to TRBJ2-2; 7 bases are shared with TRBD1. The V gene end was trimmed by 6 bases and the J gene end by 3 bases; junction bases not matched to a gene: 1. Germline lookup yields CDR1 MNHEY and CDR2 SVGAGI. This CDR3 spans 13 amino acids. The CDR3 nucleotides are TGTGCCAGCAGAACAGGGGACACCGGGGAGCTGTTTTTT. Encoded protein: CASRTGDTGELFF.

CDR3 sequence reads: CASSLAGTGNTDTQYF. In nucleotides, the CDR3 is TGTGCCAGCAGCTTAGCGGGGACAGGGAACACAGATACGCAGTATTTT. The chain is built from TRBV13 and TRBJ2-3; 9 bases align to TRBD1. Per germline, CDR1 PRHDT and CDR2 FYEKMQ (reference sequence). CDR3 length equals 16 residues. The trim removed 1 base at V and 2 bases at J, leaving 4 bases unmatched.

The chain couples TRBV19 to TRBJ2-1, with D tentatively TRBD2 (5 bases). V was trimmed by 8 bases and J by 10 bases, leaving 18 bases between them. CDR3 size: 13 residues. The germline V gene has CDR1 LNHDA and CDR2 SQIVND (reference sequence). DNA of the CDR3: TGTGCCAGTGAGACGGGATCCAAGCGAGAGCAGTTCTTC. This translates into CASETGSKREQFF.